A single sample is the source of the 13 T cell receptor beta chains below, sequenced in a study of shared T cell receptors in the human thymus. The method was immunoSEQ multiplex PCR; TCRdb's version includes in-frame clones alone and lacks a portion of them. This table has approximately 580,000 clones, around three quarters appearing once. These same data were also listed under a study on human thymus T cells.

The sequencing sample was made of thymocytes. Every receptor here comes from a boy under two years old with a congenital heart defect.

The chain employs TRBV18 and TRBJ2-7; 10 nucleotides align to TRBD2. This CDR3 is 20 amino acids long. Germline loops: CDR1 KGHSH, CDR2 LQKENI. The J segment lost 3 bases and the V segment lost 2 bases, leaving 19 bases of the junction unmatched. The CDR3 spells CASSPLVVRTGTSAIYEQYF. In DNA form, the CDR3 reads TGTGCCAGCTCACCATTGGTGGTTAGAACAGGGACTAGCGCAATCTACGAGCAGTACTTC.

The chain joins TRBV19 to TRBJ1-5, with no clear D. The germline V gene has CDR1 LNHDA and CDR2 SQIVND (reference sequence). Trimming stripped 7 bases from V and 0 bases from J, with 13 bases between. The CDR3 covers 15 residues. This CDR3 is CASKRRENSNQPQHF. The CDR3 coding sequence is TGTGCCAGTAAAAGGAGGGAAAATAGCAATCAGCCCCAGCATTTT.

The rearrangement uses TRBV5-6 and TRBJ2-5, with D perhaps matching TRBD2 (6 bases). Germline V lookup: CDR1 SGHDT, CDR2 YYEEEE. CDR3 size: 16 residues. V shed 3 bases and J shed 2 bases, with 17 bases lying between them. The CDR3 spells CASSWGESRTQETQYF. As DNA, the CDR3 is TGTGCCAGCAGCTGGGGGGAATCCCGTACTCAAGAGACCCAGTACTTC. The full variable domain, rest sourced from reference TRBV5-6 and TRBJ2-5, is DAGVTQSPTHLIKTRGQQVTLRCSPKSGHDTVSWYQQALGQGPQFIFQYYEEEERQRGNFPDRFSGHQFPNYSSELNVNALLLGDSALYLCASSWGESRTQETQYFGPGTRLLVL.

The chain uses TRBV5-6 and TRBJ2-7, with 10 bases that match TRBD1. The CDR3 totals 15 residues. CDR1 is SGHDT, CDR2 YYEEEE, per germline. V shed 1 base and J 10 bases; nucleotides not matched to a gene: 11. As DNA, the CDR3 is TGTGCCAGCAGCTTGACGGGACAGGGGAAGGGAACTCAGTACTTC. It translates to CASSLTGQGKGTQYF.

This clone was seen a few times. J is TRBJ2-5 and V is TRBV7-6, with TRBD2 as a possible D gene (5 bases). Germline loops: CDR1 SGHVS, CDR2 FNYEAQ. This CDR3 is built from 15 residues. Trimming pared 0 bases from V and 5 bases from J, leaving 13 bases between. The CDR3 sequence: CASSLARQWEETQYF. DNA for the CDR3: TGTGCCAGCAGCTTAGCGAGACAATGGGAGGAGACCCAGTACTTC.

The chain has TRBV6-5 and TRBJ2-3; 7 bases map to TRBD1. The CDR3 is made up of 14 amino acids. V shed 6 bases, J shed 2 bases, and the junction held 5 bases outside the gene matches. Germline assignment: CDR1 MNHEY and CDR2 SVGAGI. The CDR3 loop reads CASRGTAPTDTQYF. The CDR3 region has the DNA TGTGCCAGCAGAGGGACAGCTCCCACAGATACGCAGTATTTT.

The genes are TRBV5-6 and TRBJ2-5; 8 bases are a match to TRBD2. Trimming cost V 2 bases and J 2 bases; bases outside gene matches: 5. The germline V gene encodes CDR1 SGHDT and CDR2 YYEEEE. The CDR3 extends over 15 amino acids. The CDR3 region is CASSFPSGLQETQYF. DNA for the CDR3: TGTGCCAGCAGCTTTCCTAGCGGGCTACAAGAGACCCAGTACTTC.

Note on this clone: The same CDR3 also results from other DNA sequences found in this sample. J is TRBJ2-5 and V is TRBV6-1, with unresolved D. The CDR3 loop spans 11 amino acids. V shed 6 bases and J shed 3 bases, with 5 bases lying between them. CDR1 is MNHNS, CDR2 SASEGT, per germline. Here the CDR3 reads CASSQKETQYF. The CDR3 nucleotides read TGTGCCAGCAGCCAAAAAGAGACCCAGTACTTC.

This clone occurred a few times. The gene calls are TRBV29-1 and TRBJ2-3; 7 bases fit TRBD1. CDR1 and CDR2 (germline): SQVTM, ANQGSEA. J was trimmed by 5 bases and V by 1 base; bases with no gene match: 0. The CDR3 has 12 amino acids. The CDR3 is CSVEGTGDTQYF. The DNA of the CDR3 is TGCAGCGTTGAAGGGACAGGAGATACGCAGTATTTT.

This clone was detected a few times. CDR3 loop: CASSPSTAGEAFF. The CDR3 DNA follows: TGTGCCAGCAGTCCCTCGACAGCGGGAGAAGCTTTCTTT. The rearrangement uses TRBV27 and TRBJ1-1; D perhaps matches TRBD1 (5 bases). The CDR3 is 13 residues long. The V end lost 5 bases, the J end lost 8 bases, and 15 bases lay between the germline ends. From germline, CDR1 is MNHEY and CDR2 SMNVEV (reference sequence).

The sample holds a few counts of this clone. The rearrangement uses TRBV6-1 and TRBJ1-3, with D possibly TRBD1 on 6 matching bases. This CDR3 has 14 amino acids. Per the germline V gene, CDR1 is MNHNS and CDR2 is SASEGT. Trimming took off 5 bases at V and 2 bases at J, with 10 bases between the two ends. CDR3 bases: TGTGCCAGCAGTCCAGGGGTTACTGGAAACACCATATATTTT. Residues: CASSPGVTGNTIYF.

The rearrangement links TRBV23-1 to TRBJ2-7; TRBD2 matches at 9 bases. TRBV23-1 is labeled an ORF, and its function is uncertain. The V gene end was trimmed by 3 bases and the J gene end by 2 bases; junction bases not matched to a gene: 11. The CDR3 covers 17 residues. CDR3 protein: CASSHPLSGSTPYEQYF. The CDR3 DNA is TGCGCCAGCAGTCATCCACTTAGCGGGAGCACACCCTACGAGCAGTACTTC.

V gene TRBV5-4 combines with J gene TRBJ1-1; D is unclear. CDR1 SGHNT and CDR2 YYREEE come from the germline V gene (reference sequence). The CDR3 is made up of 15 amino acids. Trimming took 0 bases from V and 3 from J, leaving 12 bases between them. The CDR3 DNA is TGTGCCAGCAGCTTGGTCGGTATCCAGGACACTGAAGCTTTCTTT. Translated: CASSLVGIQDTEAFF.